One sample yielded the 32 T cell receptor beta chains listed below, sequenced in a study of T cell changes during pregnancy in multiple sclerosis. This table comes from immunoSEQ multiplex PCR, and its TCRdb copy is limited to in-frame clones, with some not included. The sample includes 100,000 or so clones, approximately 93% of them seen just once. Sequenced here: peripheral blood, sampled after pregnancy. These receptors were obtained from a female donor in good health, enrolled as a control in a pregnancy study.

This chain links TRBV9 with TRBJ2-4; the match to TRBD2 covers 14 bases. The CDR3 contains 19 residues. V was pared by 4 bases and J by 9 bases, with 18 bases of the junction left unmatched. Germline CDR1 SGDLS, CDR2 YYNGEE. CDR3 bases: TGTGCCAGCAGCAGGGGGACTAGCGGGAGTTTCGAGGGTCTTATCATTCAGTACTTC. Its translation is CASSRGTSGSFEGLIIQYF.

This clone was observed a handful of times. The chain uses TRBV29-1 and TRBJ1-1; tentatively, D is TRBD1 (6 bases). CDR1 and CDR2 from the germline V gene are SQVTM and ANQGSEA. The CDR3 spans 11 residues. Deletions cut 3 bases from V and 10 bases from J, with 12 bases between. CDR3 nucleotides: TGCAGCGTTGACGGGGGGCAGAGAGCTTTCTTT. Its protein is CSVDGGQRAFF.

The chain joins TRBV10-3 to TRBJ2-2, with D uncertain. CDR3 size: 11 residues. The V and J ends lost 2 bases and 7 bases respectively, with 2 bases between them. Germline CDR1 reads ENHRY; CDR2 reads SYGVKD. The CDR3 here is CAISEHGELFF. CDR3 sequence (DNA): TGTGCCATCAGTGAGCACGGGGAGCTGTTTTTT.

This chain connects TRBV2 to TRBJ2-7; 8 nucleotides line up with TRBD1. V shed 4 bases, J shed 7 bases, and the junction held 9 bases outside the gene matches. The CDR3 length is 14 residues. Germline lookup yields CDR1 SNHLY and CDR2 FYNNEI. The CDR3 DNA reads TGTGCCAGCAGTGGGAACAGGGGGACGGGAGAGCAGTACTTC. It codes for CASSGNRGTGEQYF.

This chain uses TRBV6-1 with TRBJ2-3; 13 bases are shared with TRBD2. J lost 4 bases, V lost 2 bases, and 6 bases had no gene match. Per germline, CDR1 MNHNS and CDR2 SASEGT. This CDR3 is built from 17 residues. The CDR3, as DNA: TGTGCCAGCAGTGAACTGGGGACTAGCGGGACCGCAGATACGCAGTATTTT. Its translation: CASSELGTSGTADTQYF.

This chain uses TRBV18 with TRBJ1-1; weak D call: TRBD1 (5 bases). Trimming removed 1 base from V and 6 bases from J, with 15 bases in between. The CDR3 is 15 amino acids. CDR1 is KGHSH and CDR2 is LQKENI in the germline V gene. The CDR3 DNA is TGTGCCAGCTCACCACAAAAAAAAGGGGCCTCTGAAGCTTTCTTT. Its protein is CASSPQKKGASEAFF.

This clone turned up a few times. V gene TRBV2 combines with J gene TRBJ1-1; 8 bases match TRBD1. The V gene's germline CDR1 is SNHLY and CDR2 FYNNEI. Trimming removed 8 bases from V and 6 bases from J; junction bases left unmatched: 2. This CDR3 comprises 11 residues. As DNA, the CDR3 is TGTGCCAGCGACAGGGGCCCTGAAGCTTTCTTT. Amino acid sequence: CASDRGPEAFF.

This sequence joins TRBV10-3 and TRBJ2-4; D remains unclear. Trimming removed 4 bases at V and 8 bases at J, with 15 bases between. Germline V gene sequence: CDR1 ENHRY, CDR2 SYGVKD. CDR3 length: 14 amino acids. The CDR3 nucleotides read TGTGCCATCAGTGGAACCTCCCAGTGGTACATTCAGTACTTC. Translating gives CAISGTSQWYIQYF.

The rearrangement joins TRBV21-1 to TRBJ2-5; the D segment call TRBD1 is taken from the table without a DNA check. TRBV21-1 is a listed pseudogene. The CDR3 contains 12 residues. The chain's CDR3 is CASSKGAETQYF. The CDR3, as DNA: TGTGCCAGCAGCAAGGGGGCAGAGACCCAGTACTTC.

The chain employs TRBV5-1 and TRBJ2-1; D is uncertain. This CDR3 has 12 amino acids. Trimming took off 0 bases at V and 8 bases at J, with 6 bases between the two ends. From germline, CDR1 is SGHRS and CDR2 YFSETQ. CDR3 bases: TGCGCCAGCAGCTTGGCGGGTGATGAGCAGTTCTTC. Its translation is CASSLAGDEQFF.

The chain combines TRBV4-1 with TRBJ2-7, with 10 bases that match TRBD2. Trimming at V came to 4 bases and at J to 0 bases, leaving 18 bases not matched to a gene. The CDR3 spans 20 residues. From germline, CDR1 is MGHRA and CDR2 YSYEKL. The CDR3 region is CASSPNPGTLAGGYSYEQYF. The CDR3 nucleotides are TGCGCCAGCAGCCCGAACCCGGGCACCTTAGCGGGAGGATACTCCTACGAGCAGTACTTC.

The chain recombines TRBV28 with TRBJ1-2, with 7 bases aligning to TRBD1. Germline V gene sequence: CDR1 MDHEN, CDR2 SYDVKM. There are 15 residues in the CDR3. Trimming took 5 bases from V and 3 from J; bases not matched to a gene: 9. The DNA for the CDR3 is TGTGCCAGCAGTATCCGACAGGGTGCGGACTATGGCTACACCTTC. This translates into CASSIRQGADYGYTF.

The V call is TRBV28, the J call TRBJ2-7; D uncertain. V lost 6 bases and J 3 bases, leaving 6 bases between the germline ends. In germline, CDR1 is MDHEN, CDR2 SYDVKM. CDR3 length equals 11 residues. The CDR3 sequence is CASSPNYEQYF. CDR3 sequence (DNA): TGTGCCAGCAGCCCCAACTACGAGCAGTACTTC.

V and J are TRBV10-3 and TRBJ2-1, with D unclear. V gave up 0 bases and J gave up 3 bases, with 12 bases separating them. Germline loops: CDR1 ENHRY, CDR2 SYGVKD. The CDR3 sequence is 16 residues long. The CDR3: CAISESVPGYYNEQFF. The CDR3 nucleotides are TGTGCCATCAGTGAGTCGGTTCCCGGGTACTACAATGAGCAGTTCTTC.

V is TRBV28 and J is TRBJ2-7; D is unresolved. Trimming stripped 3 bases from V and 3 bases from J, with 15 bases between. This CDR3 has 15 residues. Germline V CDR1 and CDR2: MDHEN, SYDVKM. DNA of the CDR3: TGTGCCAGCAGTTTGGCCTCTACAGAGTACTACGAGCAGTACTTC. Translating gives CASSLASTEYYEQYF.

CDR3 residues: CATRKTSGSYEQYF. In DNA, the CDR3 is TGTGCCACCAGAAAGACTAGCGGCTCCTACGAGCAGTACTTC. The chain couples TRBV15 to TRBJ2-7, with 9 bases fitting TRBD2. Trimming took 6 bases from V and 0 from J; bases not matched to a gene: 3. CDR1 is LNHNV and CDR2 is YYDKDF in the germline V gene (reference sequence). This CDR3 is built from 14 residues.

The chain links TRBV9 to TRBJ2-2; 9 nucleotides match TRBD2. The CDR3 sequence is 17 residues long. Germline values: CDR1 SGDLS, CDR2 YYNGEE. V dropped 0 bases and J dropped 3; count of bases not matched to a gene: 6. CDR3 protein: CASSVAASGIYTGELFF. The DNA for the CDR3 is TGTGCCAGCAGCGTAGCGGCTAGCGGGATCTACACCGGGGAGCTGTTTTTT.

This sequence joins TRBV6-5 and TRBJ1-6; TRBD1 agrees at 7 bases. Germline CDR1 MNHEY, CDR2 SVGAGI. The CDR3 runs to 13 residues. The V and J ends lost 4 bases and 9 bases, in that order; junction bases with no gene match: 3. The CDR3 is CASSSRQGSPLHF. CDR3 sequence (DNA): TGTGCCAGCAGTTCCAGACAGGGTTCACCCCTCCACTTT.

The chain combines TRBV7-2 with TRBJ2-3; 14 bases fit TRBD2. CDR1 is SGHTA and CDR2 is FQGNSA in the germline V gene. V dropped 0 bases and J dropped 5; count of bases not matched to a gene: 1. The CDR3 sequence is 16 residues long. CDR3 region: CASSLAGTSGRDTQYF. Written as DNA, the CDR3 is TGTGCCAGCAGCTTAGCCGGGACTAGCGGGAGAGATACGCAGTATTTT.

The genes are TRBV7-6 and TRBJ2-1, with D hard to call. Trimming pared 5 bases from V and 9 bases from J, leaving 11 bases between. CDR3 length: 12 amino acids. Germline values: CDR1 SGHVS, CDR2 FNYEAQ. CDR3 in DNA: TGTGCCAGCAGCAATAACGCGGTTGAGCAGTTCTTC. It translates to CASSNNAVEQFF.

This chain uses TRBV4-1 with TRBJ2-3, with 9 bases matching TRBD1. Germline lookup yields CDR1 MGHRA and CDR2 YSYEKL. The V gene end was trimmed by 4 bases and the J gene end by 4 bases; junction bases not matched to a gene: 6. The CDR3 contains 15 residues. CDR3 sequence (DNA): TGCGCCAGCAGCCCCCCGGGACAGGGCCCAGATACGCAGTATTTT. Protein: CASSPPGQGPDTQYF.

The rearrangement uses TRBV9 and TRBJ2-3; no reliable D call. V lost 0 bases, J lost 3 bases, and 17 bases lay in between. This CDR3 region has 17 residues. The germline V gene has CDR1 SGDLS and CDR2 YYNGEE. As DNA, the CDR3 is TGTGCCAGCAGCGTAGAATCGCCGGCGGTCTCGACAGATACGCAGTATTTT. Amino acids: CASSVESPAVSTDTQYF. Drawing the rest from reference TRBV9 and TRBJ2-3, the complete variable domain is DSGVTQTPKHLITATGQRVTLRCSPRSGDLSVYWYQQSLDQGLQFLIQYYNGEERAKGNILERFSAQQFPDLHSELNLSSLELGDSALYFCASSVESPAVSTDTQYFGPGTRLTVL.

The V call is TRBV19, the J call TRBJ2-7, with D hard to call. The CDR3 loop spans 14 amino acids. Trimming took 4 bases from V and 6 from J, leaving 16 bases between them. Germline V gene sequence: CDR1 LNHDA, CDR2 SQIVND (reference sequence). As DNA, the CDR3 is TGTGCCAGTAGTAATGGATTGGCGGAGCTCGAGCAGTACTTC. Protein sequence: CASSNGLAELEQYF. The variable domain in full, with the rest retrieved from reference TRBV19 and TRBJ2-7, is DGGITQSPKYLFRKEGQNVTLSCEQNLNHDAMYWYRQDPGQGLRLIYYSQIVNDFQKGDIAEGYSVSREKKESFPLTVTSAQKNPTAFYLCASSNGLAELEQYFGPGTRLTVT.

The rearrangement joins TRBV7-2 to TRBJ1-2, with D possibly matching TRBD1 (6 bases). CDR1 and CDR2 from the germline V gene are SGHTA and FQGNSA. V gave up 5 bases and J gave up 0 bases, with 19 bases separating them. The CDR3 runs 17 residues. The DNA of the CDR3 is TGTGCCAGCAGCGAAGGACCGGGACACGACACTAACTATGGCTACACCTTC. Translation: CASSEGPGHDTNYGYTF.

This chain links TRBV5-5 with TRBJ1-2; tentative D call: TRBD1 (5 bases). The germline V and J ends were trimmed by 4 bases and 8 bases, with 12 bases remaining between them. CDR1 is SGHKS and CDR2 is YYEKEE in the germline V gene (reference sequence). This CDR3 comprises 12 residues. The CDR3 here is CASSATREGYTF. As DNA, the CDR3 is TGTGCCAGCAGCGCAACCAGGGAAGGCTACACCTTC.

This sequence joins TRBV2 and TRBJ1-5; possible D gene TRBD1, 5 bases. Trimming stripped 2 bases from V and 0 bases from J, with 8 bases between. The CDR3 extends over 15 amino acids. Germline loops: CDR1 SNHLY, CDR2 FYNNEI. CDR3 sequence (DNA): TGTGCCAGCAGTGAATCAGGGAATAGCAATCAGCCCCAGCATTTT. Translated: CASSESGNSNQPQHF.

This clone appeared a few times. The CDR3, as DNA: TGTGCCAGCAGCGAGGGGATGACTGAAGCTTTCTTT. The encoded protein is CASSEGMTEAFF. The J gene is TRBJ1-1, the V gene TRBV9; D might be TRBD1 (5 bases). Germline CDR1 reads SGDLS; CDR2 reads YYNGEE. The CDR3 contains 12 residues. The V end lost 3 bases, the J end lost 5 bases, and 8 bases lay between the germline ends.

The chain uses TRBV28 and TRBJ2-7; D is undetermined. Per germline, CDR1 MDHEN and CDR2 SYDVKM. V lost 4 bases and J 2 bases, leaving 9 bases between the germline ends. CDR3 size: 13 residues. The CDR3: CASSSTEAYEQYF. Written as DNA, the CDR3 is TGTGCCAGCAGTTCGACCGAGGCCTACGAGCAGTACTTC.

The chain is built from TRBV7-7 and TRBJ2-3; D not resolved. This CDR3 region has 13 residues. Germline CDR1 is SSHAT and CDR2 is FNYEAQ (reference sequence). Trimming shortened V by 5 bases and J by 1 base, and 7 bases separated the two germline ends. CDR3 in DNA: TGTGCCAGCAGCCCTAGAGGCACAGATACGCAGTATTTT. Translated, it gives CASSPRGTDTQYF.

This chain links TRBV2 with TRBJ1-5; D is undetermined. Germline CDR1 and CDR2: SNHLY and FYNNEI. V lost 4 bases and J 11 bases, leaving 15 bases between the germline ends. The CDR3 runs to 13 residues. The DNA of the CDR3 is TGTGCCAGCAGTGGGGAGGAATTATTGTCCCAGCATTTT. Residues: CASSGEELLSQHF.

The V gene is TRBV2, the J gene TRBJ2-2; 8 bases fit TRBD1. V lost 4 bases and J lost 6; bases outside the gene matches: 7. From germline, CDR1 is SNHLY and CDR2 FYNNEI. This CDR3 contains 15 residues. CDR3 bases: TGTGCCAGCAGTGTTCTGGACAGGGCATCCGGGGAGCTGTTTTTT. Its translation is CASSVLDRASGELFF. Full variable domain (missing parts from reference TRBV2 and TRBJ2-2): EPEVTQTPSHQVTQMGQEVILRCVPISNHLYFYWYRQILGQKVEFLVSFYNNEISEKSEIFDDQFSVERPDGSNFTLKIRSTKLEDSAMYFCASSVLDRASGELFFGEGSRLTVL.

The V call is TRBV9, the J call TRBJ2-7; possible D gene TRBD2, 5 bases. The germline V gene encodes CDR1 SGDLS and CDR2 YYNGEE. V was pared by 0 bases and J by 1 base, with 8 bases between. The CDR3 has 14 residues. The CDR3 nucleotides read TGTGCCAGCAGCGTAGGGCGGGCGTCCTACGAGCAGTACTTC. As protein: CASSVGRASYEQYF.